The rows below give T cell receptor beta chains drawn from one sample of a study of cytotoxic CD8 clonotypes in ibrutinib-treated CLL. Measured with immunoSEQ multiplex PCR; TCRdb has only the in-frame clones, and not every one. This table holds 150,000 to 200,000 clones, around nine tenths found once. Sequencing was performed on PBMCs, taken at disease progression, from a patient treated with ibrutinib. The receptors come from a human donor with chronic lymphocytic leukemia. Both conserved end residues are part of each CDR3. D genes are given only for firm matches. Size values are once, few and many counts, or a class for expanded clones, and some rows have none.

abundance	v_gene	d_gene	j_gene	CDR3nt	CDR3aa
-	TRBV19	-	TRBJ2-7	TGTGCCAGTAGTTTGAGAGGGGGTGAGCAGTACTTC	CASSLRGGEQYF
-	TRBV5-6	-	TRBJ2-1	TGTGCCAGCAGCTTTTTTGCGCAGGGAAACTACAATGAGCAGTTCTTC	CASSFFAQGNYNEQFF
-	TRBV6-5	-	TRBJ1-2	TGTGCCAGCAGTTACTCAAGTCGGGAGAACTATGGCTACACCTTC	CASSYSSRENYGYTF
-	TRBV6-5	-	TRBJ2-7	TGTGCCAGCACTTCAAGGGGGGGTACCTACGAGCAGTACTTC	CASTSRGGTYEQYF
-	TRBV5-1	TRBD1	TRBJ1-1	TGCGCCAGCAGCAAACAGGGGTTCGACACTGAAGCTTTCTTT	CASSKQGFDTEAFF
-	TRBV28	-	TRBJ2-2	TGTGCCAGCGTCTTAAAGCCTAACACCGGGGAGCTGTTTTTT	CASVLKPNTGELFF
-	TRBV5-6	-	TRBJ2-7	TGTGCCAGCAGCTTGGACAGCCCCTACGAGCAGTACTTC	CASSLDSPYEQYF
-	TRBV15	-	TRBJ2-5	TGTGCCACCAGCTCCCGCCAAGAGACCCAGTACTTC	CATSSRQETQYF
-	TRBV11-3	-	TRBJ2-5	TGTGCCAGCAGCTCGTTCGGCCTAGCCGTTTTCGAAGAGACCCAGTACTTC	CASSSFGLAVFEETQYF
-	TRBV2	-	TRBJ1-1	TGTGCCAGCAGATACGAAAGGAACACTGAAGCTTTCTTT	CASRYERNTEAFF
-	TRBV28	-	TRBJ2-5	TGTGCCAGCAGTTACCCCGGGATTGCCCAAGAGACCCAGTACTTC	CASSYPGIAQETQYF
-	TRBV6-1	-	TRBJ1-1	TGTGCCAGCAGTGCCCCACTAAACCCCATAAGGCCAGGGAAAGGGGCTTTCTTT	CASSAPLNPIRPGKGAFF
-	TRBV28	-	TRBJ1-2	TGTGCCAGCAGCCCCCTGGGCAGGAGCTATGGCTACACCTTC	CASSPLGRSYGYTF
-	TRBV5-6	-	TRBJ2-1	TGTGCCAGCAGCTTGTTCGTAGGTGAGCAGTTCTTC	CASSLFVGEQFF
-	TRBV2	-	TRBJ2-3	TGTGCCAGCATTCCTAGCACAGATACGCAGTATTTT	CASIPSTDTQYF
-	TRBV7-2	-	TRBJ2-7	TGTGCCAGCGGGGGGGCCGCAGTGAGGTACGAGCAGTACTTC	CASGGAAVRYEQYF
-	TRBV11-3	-	TRBJ1-1	TGTGCCAGCAACCTAGTGCCGCGGCCGAACACTGAAGCTTTCTTT	CASNLVPRPNTEAFF
-	TRBV6-5	TRBD1	TRBJ2-3	TGTGCCAGCAGAGAAGACACAGGGGGAGATACGCAGTATTTT	CASREDTGGDTQYF
-	TRBV30	-	TRBJ2-6	TGTGCCTTAGACAGAGGAGGGGCCAACGTCCTGACTTTC	CALDRGGANVLTF
once	TRBV11-3	-	TRBJ2-5	TGTGCCAGCAGCTTAGGAGCGGAGACCCAGTACTTC	CASSLGAETQYF
-	TRBV27	TRBD2	TRBJ2-7	TGTGCCAGCAGTTTATCGTCTAGCGGATTCTCCTACGAGCAGTACTTC	CASSLSSSGFSYEQYF
-	TRBV5-1	TRBD1	TRBJ1-2	TGCGCCAGCAGCTTGGCGGGACAGGGTTCTTCTAACTATGGCTACACCTTC	CASSLAGQGSSNYGYTF
-	TRBV7-3	TRBD2	TRBJ2-3	TGTGCCAGCAGCCCCGGAGCGGGAAGCACAGATACGCAGTATTTT	CASSPGAGSTDTQYF
-	TRBV7-2	TRBD2	TRBJ2-1	TGTGCCAGCAGCTTCGCCGGACTAGCGGGAGTGTGGGAGCAGTTCTTC	CASSFAGLAGVWEQFF
-	TRBV15	TRBD1	TRBJ1-1	TGTGCCACCAGCAGAAACCGACAGGGGGTACACCCTGAAGCTTTCTTT	CATSRNRQGVHPEAFF
-	TRBV21-1	-	TRBJ1-4	TGTGCCAGCAGCAAAGTCGGCGGTACAGGGGGTCTCTGTTGTGAAAAACTGTTTTTT	CASSKVGGTGGLCCEKLFF
-	TRBV5-1	-	TRBJ2-7	TGCGCCAGCAGCTTGGTTTCCTACGAGCAGTACTTC	CASSLVSYEQYF
-	TRBV15	TRBD2	TRBJ2-7	TGTGCCACCAGCACCGGAACTAGCGCTATTACCTCCTACGAGCAGTACTTC	CATSTGTSAITSYEQYF
-	TRBV6-1	-	TRBJ2-1	TGTGCCAGCAATCCGGGACCCCAAAGGGAGCAGTTCTTC	CASNPGPQREQFF
-	TRBV28	TRBD1	TRBJ1-5	TGTGCCAGCAGTAGAGGGGGCAAAGACTACTTTAGCAATCAGCCCCAGCATTTT	CASSRGGKDYFSNQPQHF
-	TRBV11-2	TRBD2	TRBJ2-7	TGTGCCAGCAGCTTTAGAGCGGGGCCCCTCGAGCAGTACTTC	CASSFRAGPLEQYF
-	TRBV27	TRBD2	TRBJ2-7	TGTGCCAGCAGTTTAGGGCTAGCGGGAGGCCTTAAACCCTACGAGCAGTACTTC	CASSLGLAGGLKPYEQYF
-	TRBV9	-	TRBJ2-3	TGTGCCAGCAATCGAGGCGGGATTGACACAGATACGCAGTATTTT	CASNRGGIDTDTQYF
-	TRBV4-3	TRBD1	TRBJ2-7	TGCGCCAGCAGCCGGGACAGGGGGCCCTACGAGCAGTACTTC	CASSRDRGPYEQYF
-	TRBV18	-	TRBJ1-5	TGTGCCAGCTCACCACGGCAGGGTAGTCAGCCCCAGCATTTT	CASSPRQGSQPQHF
-	TRBV14	-	TRBJ1-1	TGTGCCAGCAGCCCAACGAGGGGGGTGGGCACTGAAGCTTTCTTT	CASSPTRGVGTEAFF
-	TRBV7-2	TRBD2	TRBJ2-1	TGTGCCAGCAGCTCTCGAAAAGGACTAGCGGGAGACAATGAGCAGTTCTTC	CASSSRKGLAGDNEQFF
-	TRBV9	TRBD2	TRBJ2-3	TGTGCCAGCAGCGCAGTAGCGGGAGAGGAGGCAGATACGCAGTATTTT	CASSAVAGEEADTQYF
-	TRBV11-3	-	TRBJ2-3	TGTGCCAGCAGCTTAGAGGTGGGGGTCACAGATACGCAGTATTTT	CASSLEVGVTDTQYF
-	TRBV11-2	-	TRBJ1-1	TGTGCCAGCAGCTTATACGACAACACTGAAGCTTTCTTT	CASSLYDNTEAFF
-	TRBV15	-	TRBJ2-7	TGTGCCACCAGCAGAGATCTCAGGTACGAGCAGTACTTC	CATSRDLRYEQYF
-	TRBV4-3	TRBD2	TRBJ2-3	TGCGCCAGCAGTACCTGGCCTCCTAGCGGGAGGGCAGGGGGCACAGATACGCAGTATTTT	CASSTWPPSGRAGGTDTQYF
once	TRBV4-2	-	TRBJ1-3	TGTGCCAGCAGCCAACTCGGCCCCTCTGGAAACACCATATATTTT	CASSQLGPSGNTIYF
-	TRBV5-6	-	TRBJ2-7	TGTGCCAGCAGCTTGGCATCGGCGATTGCTACGTACGAGCAGTACTTC	CASSLASAIATYEQYF
-	TRBV10-2	TRBD2	TRBJ2-7	TGCGCCAGCAGTGAGACCCTTAGCGGGAGGTCCCGCTACGAGCAGTACTTC	CASSETLSGRSRYEQYF
-	TRBV10-1	TRBD1	TRBJ1-1	TGCGCCAGCAGACCGGACAGGGGGCAGCCTGAAGCTTTCTTT	CASRPDRGQPEAFF
-	TRBV5-1	-	TRBJ2-1	TGCGCCAGCAGCGTAAACAATGAGCAGTTCTTC	CASSVNNEQFF
once	TRBV5-4	TRBD1	TRBJ1-2	TGTGCCAGCAGCTTGGACAGGGGCTTGCTCTATGGCTACACCTTC	CASSLDRGLLYGYTF
-	TRBV25-1	-	TRBJ2-1	TGTGCCAGCAGTGATTCCGCTTTAGAGTTCTTC	CASSDSALEFF
-	TRBV7-8	TRBD1	TRBJ2-3	TGTGCCAGCAGCGAACGGACAGGGTTTAGAGATACGCAGTATTTT	CASSERTGFRDTQYF
once	TRBV27	-	TRBJ2-5	TGTGCCAGCAGTAAGCGAACTAAAGAGACCCAGTACTTC	CASSKRTKETQYF
-	TRBV6-5	TRBD1	TRBJ2-5	TGTGCCAGCAGTTACTCAGGGACAGGGGGCGAGACCCAGTACTTC	CASSYSGTGGETQYF
-	TRBV30	-	TRBJ1-3	TGTGCCACCGAGAAGGATAAAGTCTCTGGAAACACCATATATTTT	CATEKDKVSGNTIYF
-	TRBV29-1	TRBD2	TRBJ2-5	TGCAGCGTCCTAACTAGCGGGAGGGCCGGTGAGACCCAGTACTTC	CSVLTSGRAGETQYF
-	TRBV7-3	-	TRBJ2-3	TGTGCCAGCAGCTTAGCTTTCCGCACAGATACGCAGTATTTT	CASSLAFRTDTQYF